This section outlines one T cell receptor (beta chain) sequence together with its context. Its antigen is not identified. TCRdb keeps only in-frame clones here, not all; method: immunoSEQ multiplex PCR. Of some 2,400,000 clones in the sample, approximately 94% were seen once. Donors comprised healthy HIV-negative adults lacking recent acute infections or vaccinations. The study drew all its donors from Caucasian adults living in Nashville, Tennessee. CDR1 is SNHLY, CDR2 FYNNEI, per germline. The V end was cut by 5 bases, the J end by 1 base, with 9 bases between. The CDR3 totals 15 residues. The data stem from a study of shared clonotypes between healthy human individuals. Study conclusions and caveats: As a rule, naive subsets had a larger estimated richness than memory subsets. Generation probability values for non-shared clonotypes were lower than those for clonotypes shared by all four donors.

The rearrangement joins TRBV2 to TRBJ2-6, with D possibly being TRBD1 (6 bases). Input material: naive CD4+ T cells sorted from blood. Subset meaning: CD45RA+ positively selected. The TCR was taken from a man younger than 35 in good health. The CDR3 loop reads CASSLRGSGANVLTF. DNA of the CDR3: TGTGCCAGCAGTCTTAGGGGGTCTGGGGCCAACGTCCTGACTTTC.